The subject of this entry is one T cell receptor (beta chain). The antigen remains undetermined. Given the absence of the conserved phenylalanine or tryptophan at the CDR3 end, a read error is likely. Amplification of TCR alpha and beta CDR3 regions from RNA used iRepertoire nested multiplex PCR. Tissue mRNA or PBMC total RNA, about 90-450 ng, went into one-step reverse transcription and amplification. TCRdb analysed the multiplex PCR reads with MiXCR anew, one entry per CDR3 protein. Of about 3,900 distinct CDR3 sequences in the sample, 25% to 40% were seen once. Germline lookup yields CDR1 DFQATT and CDR2 SNEGSKA (reference sequence). The CDR3 sequence is 18 residues long. V shed 2 bases, J shed 1 base, and the junction held 15 bases outside the gene matches. The record originates from a study of glioma-infiltrating T cells. General observations from the study: Only very few CDR3 sequences appeared in both tissue and blood. Tissue-blood divergence was below expectation in non-neoplastic patients, above in gliomas.

The receptor was derived from a human donor with low-grade glioma or glioblastoma, undergoing nonglioma brain surgery, or in good health (not recorded which). Source material: glioma tissue, nonneoplastic brain tissue, or PBMCs (not recorded which). The chain combines TRBV20-1 with TRBJ2-3; 7 bases are shared with TRBD2. This chain's CDR3 is CSARIVGGGTGGTDTQYL. CDR3 in DNA: TGCAGTGCTAGAATTGTGGGCGGGGGAACAGGTGGCACAGATACGCAGTATCTT.